The entry below describes one TCR beta chain. Original processing methods: ImmunoSEQ only sent back junction sequences with no quality scores, so filtering was done differently. The protocol was immunoSEQ multiplex PCR, while the TCRdb copy is restricted to in-frame clones and leaves out a portion. V, J and clone size were drawn from that table, and D and trimming were deduced from the DNA. Among nearly 750,000 clones, 72% were seen once, and the ten largest hold more than 1.5%. This sample is part of a study of shared clonotypes between healthy human individuals. Overall study: Per donor, three plates held CD4 naive cells, three held CD4 memory, two held CD8 naive and one held CD8 memory.

The ends lost 5 bases at V and 0 bases at J; junction bases unmatched: 6. The CDR3 has 16 residues. Germline V gives CDR1 LNHDA, CDR2 SQIVND (reference sequence). Donors comprised only Caucasian adults living in Nashville, Tennessee. This TCR was recovered from a woman aged 25 to 45 in good health. The sequenced sample consisted of memory CD4+ T cells sorted from blood. Subset denoted: CD45RA-negative fraction. V is TRBV19 and J is TRBJ2-3; 9 nucleotides align to TRBD1. CDR3 in amino acids: CASSGGDRDSTDTQYF. In nucleotides, the CDR3 is TGTGCCAGTAGTGGGGGGGACAGGGACAGCACAGATACGCAGTATTTT.